These 26 T cell receptor beta chains came from one sample sequenced in a study of cytomegalovirus exposure and HLA in healthy donors. This table comes from immunoSEQ multiplex PCR, and its TCRdb copy is limited to in-frame clones, with some not included. The sample comprises over 150,000 clones, roughly nine tenths of which are singletons, and roughly 3% rests with the top ten. The sample consisted of PBMCs. These receptors were taken from a young woman in good health and CMV-seropositive.

The gene calls are TRBV2 and TRBJ2-1; 7 nucleotides match TRBD2. The germline V gene encodes CDR1 SNHLY and CDR2 FYNNEI. The CDR3 is made up of 10 amino acids. J gave up 10 bases and V 6 bases, and 0 bases lay outside the gene matches. CDR3 DNA sequence: TGTGCCAGCAGGGGGGGGGAGCAGTTCTTC. It translates to CASRGGEQFF.

The rearrangement uses TRBV14 and TRBJ1-1; D is possibly TRBD1 (6 bases). With 2 bases removed from V and 5 bases from J, the gap between germline ends came to 15 bases. There are 15 residues in the CDR3. Looked up from germline, CDR1 is SGHDN and CDR2 is FVKESK. In nucleotides, the CDR3 is TGTGCCAGCAGCCAACTAGGGGGATCGAGGACTGAAGCTTTCTTT. Translating it yields CASSQLGGSRTEAFF.

The genes are TRBV4-3 and TRBJ2-3; 9 nucleotides match TRBD1. V dropped 4 bases and J dropped 3; count of bases not matched to a gene: 5. This CDR3 has 15 residues. Per the germline V gene, CDR1 is LGHNA and CDR2 is YSLEER. DNA of the CDR3: TGCGCCAGCAGCCGGAGACAGGGGGGAACAGATACGCAGTATTTT. It is translated as CASSRRQGGTDTQYF.

This chain joins TRBV19 and TRBJ2-2; the D is unclear. The CDR3 contains 15 residues. The germline V gene has CDR1 LNHDA and CDR2 SQIVND (reference sequence). V was trimmed by 7 bases and J by 4 bases, leaving 16 bases between them. The CDR3 region is CASKVAGRPTGELFF. The CDR3 DNA reads TGTGCCAGTAAGGTGGCAGGTAGACCCACCGGGGAGCTGTTTTTT.

This clone has just one count. The chain combines TRBV10-2 with TRBJ2-2; the match to TRBD1 covers 9 bases. CDR1 and CDR2 from the germline V gene are WSHSY and SAAADI. This CDR3 region has 19 residues. The V gene end was trimmed by 6 bases and the J gene end by 0 bases; junction bases not matched to a gene: 14. The CDR3 sequence: CASRRGSRGQGSNTGELFF. For the CDR3, the DNA is TGCGCCAGCAGAAGGGGGAGTAGGGGACAGGGCTCGAACACCGGGGAGCTGTTTTTT.

The genes are TRBV5-1 and TRBJ1-2, with 7 bases matching TRBD1. Per germline, CDR1 SGHRS and CDR2 YFSETQ. Germline trimming cut 4 bases from V and 6 bases from J; bases unmatched to any gene: 12. The CDR3 consists of 15 residues. This chain's CDR3 is CASSTCPGGCDGYTF. The CDR3 nucleotides read TGCGCCAGCAGCACCTGTCCAGGGGGTTGCGATGGCTACACCTTC.

V is TRBV5-6 and J is TRBJ1-1, with TRBD1 matching 7 bases. Germline CDR1 is SGHDT and CDR2 is YYEEEE. This CDR3 region has 12 residues. J lost 11 bases, V lost 4 bases, and 8 bases had no gene match. The CDR3 sequence is CASSPPGGSAFF. CDR3 nucleotides: TGTGCCAGCAGCCCCCCAGGGGGGTCGGCTTTCTTT.

This clone showed up just once. The chain employs TRBV7-8 and TRBJ2-4; the D gene is possibly TRBD2 (5 bases). Trimming took 2 bases from V and 1 from J, leaving 9 bases between them. Germline CDR1 and CDR2: SGHVS and FQNEAQ. The CDR3 runs to 15 residues. In DNA form, the CDR3 reads TGTGCCAGCAGCTTAACCGGGGTGGCCAAAAACATTCAGTACTTC. This sequence encodes CASSLTGVAKNIQYF. Full variable domain (rest looked up from reference TRBV7-8 and TRBJ2-4): GAGVSQSPRYKVAKRGQDVALRCDPISGHVSLFWYQQALGQGPEFLTYFQNEAQLDKSGLPSDRFFAERPEGSVSTLKIQRTQQEDSAVYLCASSLTGVAKNIQYFGAGTRLSVL.

This sequence joins TRBV7-2 and TRBJ1-6, with D unclear. Per germline, CDR1 SGHTA and CDR2 FQGNSA. Trimming pared 3 bases from V and 7 bases from J, leaving 16 bases between. This CDR3 is 16 amino acids long. CDR3 coding DNA: TGTGCCAGCAGCTTGCGGACCCGGGCGGGGAATTCACCCCTCCACTTT. Translation: CASSLRTRAGNSPLHF.

The chain carries TRBV5-4 and TRBJ1-1, with no clear D. The V end was cut by 2 bases, the J end by 0 bases, with 11 bases between. CDR1 and CDR2 (germline): SGHNT, YYREEE (reference sequence). This CDR3 is built from 15 residues. Here the CDR3 DNA reads TGTGCCAGCAGCTTATCTGGAGGCATGAACACTGAAGCTTTCTTT. Its protein is CASSLSGGMNTEAFF.

This chain links TRBV2 with TRBJ2-7, with TRBD1 matching over 9 bases. Trimming at V came to 4 bases and at J to 4 bases, leaving 17 bases not matched to a gene. This CDR3 region has 18 residues. Germline CDR1 reads SNHLY; CDR2 reads FYNNEI. CDR3 coding DNA: TGTGCCAGCAGTGTATCTCTGAACGGAGGGACAGGGATTTACGAGCAGTACTTC. It yields the protein CASSVSLNGGTGIYEQYF.

The gene calls are TRBV10-3 and TRBJ2-7; D possibly corresponds to TRBD2 (6 bases). With 0 bases removed from V and 1 base from J, the gap between germline ends came to 16 bases. CDR1 and CDR2 from the germline V gene are ENHRY and SYGVKD. This CDR3 spans 17 amino acids. The CDR3 nucleotides are TGTGCCATCAGTGAGTCCGGTCGGGACTTCGTGTCCTACGAGCAGTACTTC. This encodes CAISESGRDFVSYEQYF.

This clone was seen a single time. The chain combines TRBV15 with TRBJ1-3, with 11 bases fitting TRBD1. Trimming at V came to 6 bases and at J to 0 bases, leaving 10 bases not matched to a gene. CDR3 length: 18 amino acids. Looked up from germline, CDR1 is LNHNV and CDR2 is YYDKDF (reference sequence). The CDR3 loop is CATSRTGGARSSGNTIYF. The CDR3 bases are TGTGCCACCAGTAGGACAGGGGGCGCAAGGAGCTCTGGAAACACCATATATTTT.

The rearrangement uses TRBV7-6 and TRBJ2-3; 7 nucleotides match TRBD2. From germline, CDR1 is SGHVS and CDR2 FNYEAQ. V shed 5 bases, J shed 0 bases, and the junction held 8 bases outside the gene matches. There are 16 residues in the CDR3. DNA for the CDR3: TGTGCCAGCAGCCCCTACGGCGGGGGAAGCACAGATACGCAGTATTTT. Its translation is CASSPYGGGSTDTQYF. Supplemented by reference TRBV7-6 and TRBJ2-3, the full variable domain reads GAGVSQSPRYKVTKRGQDVALRCDPISGHVSLYWYRQALGQGPEFLTYFNYEAQQDKSGLPNDRFSAERPEGSISTLTIQRTEQRDSAMYRCASSPYGGGSTDTQYFGPGTRLTVL.

J is TRBJ2-3 and V is TRBV18; D remains unclear. There are 14 residues in the CDR3. CDR1 and CDR2 (germline): KGHSH, LQKENI. Between the trimmed V and J ends, which lost 1 base and 2 bases, there was a span of 7 bases. CDR3 sequence reads: CASSPLQDTDTQYF. The CDR3 bases are TGTGCCAGCTCACCACTGCAGGACACAGATACGCAGTATTTT.

The chain combines TRBV4-1 with TRBJ2-7, with 7 positions matching TRBD2. Germline V gives CDR1 MGHRA, CDR2 YSYEKL. The CDR3 totals 16 residues. J gave up 3 bases and V 0 bases, and 8 bases lay outside the gene matches. CDR3 sequence (DNA): TGCGCCAGCAGCCAAGAAGGAGGGAGGGCCCTCTACGAGCAGTACTTC. Translating it yields CASSQEGGRALYEQYF.

The chain uses TRBV29-1 and TRBJ2-7, with a weak D call TRBD1 (6 bases). V lost 6 bases and J 5 bases, leaving 14 bases between the germline ends. CDR3 length: 12 amino acids. Germline V gives CDR1 SQVTM, CDR2 ANQGSEA. Here the CDR3 reads CSVDGGGDEQYF. CDR3 in DNA: TGCAGCGTAGACGGTGGGGGCGACGAGCAGTACTTC.

Points on this clone: A far larger clone is a single base away, which makes a read error likely. The V call is TRBV21-1, the J call TRBJ2-7; the table's D call of TRBD2 was not tested on the DNA. TRBV21-1 is a documented pseudogene. The CDR3 has 13 amino acids. The CDR3: CASSPRSSYEQYF. DNA of the CDR3: TGTGCCAGCAGCCCGAGGAGCTCCTACGAGCAGTACTTC.

The table lists this clone with a count of one. The chain couples TRBV19 to TRBJ2-7; D is unresolved. Trimming stripped 0 bases from V and 6 bases from J, with 18 bases between. The CDR3 spans 16 residues. Germline V gene data show CDR1 as LNHDA and CDR2 as SQIVND (reference sequence). Here the CDR3 DNA reads TGTGCCAGTAGTATAGATCAACGGTCCCTAACTCCCGAGCAGTACTTC. Its protein product is CASSIDQRSLTPEQYF.

The chain joins TRBV4-1 to TRBJ1-1; perhaps TRBD1 as D (5 bases). Per germline, CDR1 MGHRA and CDR2 YSYEKL. V lost 0 bases, J lost 7 bases, and 9 bases lay in between. This CDR3 is 13 amino acids long. CDR3 coding DNA: TGCGCCAGCAGCCAAGAATGGGGCGGTGAAGCTTTCTTT. It specifies CASSQEWGGEAFF.

CDR3 in amino acids: CASSVTSGTPDTQYF. CDR3 DNA sequence: TGTGCCAGCAGCGTAACCAGCGGAACCCCAGATACGCAGTATTTT. V and J are TRBV9 and TRBJ2-3, with D possibly being TRBD2 (5 bases). This CDR3 is 15 amino acids long. The V gene lost 1 base and the J gene lost 4 bases, with 13 bases spanning the gap. Germline CDR1 and CDR2: SGDLS and YYNGEE.

The rearrangement joins TRBV7-8 to TRBJ1-5; TRBD1 agrees at 7 bases. Trimming cost V 5 bases and J 3 bases; bases outside gene matches: 7. CDR1 and CDR2 (germline): SGHVS, FQNEAQ. The CDR3 sequence is 15 residues long. The DNA of the CDR3 is TGTGCCAGCAGCAGAGACAGGGCTGACAATCAGCCCCAGCATTTT. Protein product: CASSRDRADNQPQHF.

The V and J genes are TRBV7-2 and TRBJ1-2; 7 bases line up with TRBD1. Germline values: CDR1 SGHTA, CDR2 FQGNSA. The ends lost 2 bases at V and 6 bases at J; junction bases unmatched: 9. This CDR3 spans 15 amino acids. CDR3 bases: TGTGCCAGCAGCTTACAGGGGGTCAATTGGGATGGCTACACCTTC. The encoded protein is CASSLQGVNWDGYTF.

This rearrangement joins TRBV5-8 to TRBJ1-2; 9 bases map to TRBD1. CDR3 length: 13 residues. Germline values: CDR1 SGHTS, CDR2 YDEGEE. The V and J ends lost 4 bases and 6 bases, in that order; junction bases with no gene match: 4. Here the CDR3 reads CASSKGQGDGYTF. The DNA of the CDR3 is TGTGCCAGCAGCAAGGGACAGGGAGATGGCTACACCTTC. Variable domain in full (rest from reference TRBV5-8 and TRBJ1-2): EAGVTQSPTHLIKTRGQQATLRCSPISGHTSVYWYQQALGLGLQFLLWYDEGEERNRGNFPPRFSGRQFPNYSSELNVNALELEDSALYLCASSKGQGDGYTFGSGTRLTVV.

J is TRBJ2-1 and V is TRBV18; TRBD1 is a possible D gene (6 bases). V lost 3 bases to trimming and J lost 5 bases, with 17 bases between them. Germline-derived CDR1 and CDR2 are KGHSH and LQKENI. This CDR3 contains 16 residues. CDR3 region: CASSPSTGNWDNEQFF. For the CDR3, the DNA is TGTGCCAGCTCACCCTCCACAGGGAATTGGGACAATGAGCAGTTCTTC.

The V and J genes are TRBV11-1 and TRBJ2-7; 10 bases map to TRBD2. V gave up 5 bases and J gave up 0 bases; unmatched junction bases: 4. Germline V CDR1 and CDR2: SGHAT, FQDESV (reference sequence). The CDR3 is made up of 15 amino acids. The CDR3 is CASSRTSGSSYEQYF. CDR3 nucleotides: TGTGCCAGCAGCCGGACTAGCGGTAGCTCCTACGAGCAGTACTTC.